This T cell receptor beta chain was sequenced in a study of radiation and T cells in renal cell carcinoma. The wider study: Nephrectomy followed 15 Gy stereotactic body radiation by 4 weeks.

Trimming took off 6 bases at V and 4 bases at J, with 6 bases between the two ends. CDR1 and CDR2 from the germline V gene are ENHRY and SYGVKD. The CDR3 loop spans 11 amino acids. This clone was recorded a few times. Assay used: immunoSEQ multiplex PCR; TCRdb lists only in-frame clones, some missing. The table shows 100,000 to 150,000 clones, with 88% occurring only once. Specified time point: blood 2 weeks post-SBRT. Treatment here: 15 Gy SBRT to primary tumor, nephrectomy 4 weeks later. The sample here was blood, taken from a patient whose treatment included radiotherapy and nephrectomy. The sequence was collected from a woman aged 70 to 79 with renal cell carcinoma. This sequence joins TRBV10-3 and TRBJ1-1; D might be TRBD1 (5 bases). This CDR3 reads CAISTGTEAFF. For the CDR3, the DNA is TGTGCCATCAGCACAGGCACTGAAGCTTTCTTT.